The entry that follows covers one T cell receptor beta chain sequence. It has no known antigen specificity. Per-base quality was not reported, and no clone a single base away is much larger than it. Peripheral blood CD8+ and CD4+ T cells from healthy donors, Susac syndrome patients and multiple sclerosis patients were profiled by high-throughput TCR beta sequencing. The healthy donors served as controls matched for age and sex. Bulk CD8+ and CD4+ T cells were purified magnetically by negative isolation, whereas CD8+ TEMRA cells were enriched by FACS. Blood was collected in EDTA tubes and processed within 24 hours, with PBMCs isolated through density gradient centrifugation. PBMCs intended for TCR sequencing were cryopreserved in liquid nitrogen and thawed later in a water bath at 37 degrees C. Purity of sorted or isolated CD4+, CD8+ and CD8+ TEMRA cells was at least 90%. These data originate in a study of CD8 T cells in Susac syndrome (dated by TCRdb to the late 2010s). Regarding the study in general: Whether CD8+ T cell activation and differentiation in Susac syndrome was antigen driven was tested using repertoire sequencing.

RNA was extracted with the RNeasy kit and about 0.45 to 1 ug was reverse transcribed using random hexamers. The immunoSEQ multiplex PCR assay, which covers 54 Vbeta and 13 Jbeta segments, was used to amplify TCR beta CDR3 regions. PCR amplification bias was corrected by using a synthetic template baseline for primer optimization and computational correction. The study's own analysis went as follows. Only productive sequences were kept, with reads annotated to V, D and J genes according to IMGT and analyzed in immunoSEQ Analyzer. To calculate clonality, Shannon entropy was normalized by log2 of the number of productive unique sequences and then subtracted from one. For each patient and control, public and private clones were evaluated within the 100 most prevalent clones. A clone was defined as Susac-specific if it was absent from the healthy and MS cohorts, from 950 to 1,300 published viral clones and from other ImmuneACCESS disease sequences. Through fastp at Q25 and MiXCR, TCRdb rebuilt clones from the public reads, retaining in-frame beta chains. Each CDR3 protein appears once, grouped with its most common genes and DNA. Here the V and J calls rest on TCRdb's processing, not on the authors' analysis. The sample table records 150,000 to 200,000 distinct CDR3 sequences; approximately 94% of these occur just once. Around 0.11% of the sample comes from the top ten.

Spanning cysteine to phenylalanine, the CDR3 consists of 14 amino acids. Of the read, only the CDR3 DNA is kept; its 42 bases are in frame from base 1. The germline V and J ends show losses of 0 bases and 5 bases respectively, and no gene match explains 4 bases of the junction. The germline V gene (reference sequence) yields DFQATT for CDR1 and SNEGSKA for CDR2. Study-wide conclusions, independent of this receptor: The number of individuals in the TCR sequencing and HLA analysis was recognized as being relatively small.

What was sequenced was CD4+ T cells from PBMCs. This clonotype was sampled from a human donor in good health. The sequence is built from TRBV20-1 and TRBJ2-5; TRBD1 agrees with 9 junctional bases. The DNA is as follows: TGCAGTGCTAGAGAGACAGGGGGTAGGGAGACCCAGTACTTC. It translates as CSARETGGRETQYF.